This T cell receptor (beta chain) was identified during a study of vaccination effects on CD4 cells after COVID-19. Study-wide background: Vaccine administered to participants consisted of two doses of either BNT162b2 or mRNA-1273.

Points on this clone: The antigen is not known.

ViraFEST expansion of antigen-specific CD4+ T cells with viral peptide pools preceded sequencing. Investigators separated out CD4+ T cells once about 10 days of culture had passed. In the vaccine recipients, nucleocapsid antibodies were negative and there was no prior SARS-CoV-2 infection. PBMC cultures contained 1.5 million to 2 million cells per well, approximately 9.2 IU/ml IL-2 and 10 ug/ml peptides. Study outcomes and limitations: The study found that only 1 of 255 vaccine-induced clones from healthy vaccinees cross-reacted with common cold coronaviruses.

TCRdb's table, derived via immunoSEQ multiplex PCR, lists solely in-frame clones and lacks some. The sample carries around 63,000 clones, over 70% recorded once. This CDR3 has 14 residues. V shed 0 bases and J shed 1 base, with 6 bases lying between them. CDR1 SGHRS and CDR2 YFSETQ come from the germline V gene. This chain links TRBV5-1 with TRBJ2-3; D not certain. The receptor's source is a human donor who received a COVID-19 vaccine. The material sequenced was CD4+ T cells from PBMCs cultured with HCoV-OC43 spike peptides, taken before COVID-19 vaccination. Specified subset: HCoV-OC43 spike overlapping peptide pool stimulation. The CDR3 coding sequence is TGCGCCAGCAGCTTGGGGTACGGCACAGATACGCAGTATTTT. Its protein product is CASSLGYGTDTQYF. The entire variable domain, with the rest obtained from reference TRBV5-1 and TRBJ2-3, is as follows: KAGVTQTPRYLIKTRGQQVTLSCSPISGHRSVSWYQQTPGQGLQFLFEYFSETQRNKGNFPGRFSGRQFSNSRSEMNVSTLELGDSALYLCASSLGYGTDTQYFGPGTRLTVL.